One and the same sample provided the 21 T cell receptor beta chains below, sequenced in a study of early T cells in non-severe SARS-CoV-2 infection. TCRdb processed the 5' RACE reads anew with MiXCR; each CDR3 protein has one entry. The repertoire has about 39,000 distinct CDR3 sequences, over 3.5% of them found once; the top ten carry about 5%. Sequencing was carried out using whole blood. The receptors come from an adult who was a healthcare worker with PCR-confirmed SARS-CoV-2 infection or an uninfected control (not recorded which).

Ten or more counts support this clonotype. The chain employs TRBV28 and TRBJ2-1; the D is unclear. The CDR3 contains 12 residues. V gave up 5 bases and J gave up 9 bases, with 11 bases separating them. From germline, CDR1 is MDHEN and CDR2 SYDVKM. The CDR3 DNA is TGTGCCAGCAGTGTCTTTAACGCTGAGCAGTTCTTC. It codes for CASSVFNAEQFF.

The sample holds many counts of this clonotype. This rearrangement joins TRBV11-2 to TRBJ2-3; D gene uncertain. V lost 7 bases and J 3 bases, leaving 14 bases between the germline ends. This CDR3 has 14 residues. Looked up from germline, CDR1 is SGHAT and CDR2 is FQNNGV. CDR3 DNA: TGTGCCAGCACCAACGTAGGGTTTACAGATACGCAGTATTTT. This codes for CASTNVGFTDTQYF.

This clonotype appeared many times. The chain couples TRBV30 to TRBJ1-2, with D unclear. CDR1 is GTSNPN, CDR2 SVGIG, per germline (reference sequence). The germline V and J ends were trimmed by 3 bases and 6 bases, with 11 bases remaining between them. This CDR3 region has 12 residues. CDR3 loop: CAWSKVQNGYTF. In nucleotides, the CDR3 is TGTGCCTGGAGCAAAGTTCAGAATGGCTACACCTTC.

The V gene is TRBV18, the J gene TRBJ1-6; D gene uncertain. The germline V gene has CDR1 KGHSH and CDR2 LQKENI. This CDR3 is built from 15 residues. Deletions cut 3 bases from V and 6 bases from J, with 12 bases between. In DNA form, the CDR3 reads TGTGCCAGCTCACCTGACTTGTCCCCTAATTCACCCCTCCACTTT. Encoded protein: CASSPDLSPNSPLHF.

This clonotype is medium-sized within its sample. This chain joins TRBV12-3 or TRBV12-4 and TRBJ2-1; 9 nucleotides match TRBD1. Trimming removed 4 bases from V and 1 base from J; junction bases left unmatched: 2. The CDR3 covers 15 residues. The CDR3 coding sequence is TGTGCCAGCAGTTCGGGACAGGGTTCCTACAATGAGCAGTTCTTC. Translation: CASSSGQGSYNEQFF.

This clonotype was picked up many times. This chain connects TRBV5-1 to TRBJ2-1, with a possible D match to TRBD2 (6 bases). The germline V gene encodes CDR1 SGHRS and CDR2 YFSETQ. The CDR3 covers 14 residues. The V and J ends lost 4 bases and 2 bases respectively, with 10 bases between them. The DNA for the CDR3 is TGCGCCAGCAGCCGGGACTTCGCCTACAATGAGCAGTTCTTC. The encoded protein is CASSRDFAYNEQFF. Full variable domain (outside the CDR3, taken from reference TRBV5-1 and TRBJ2-1): KAGVTQTPRYLIKTRGQQVTLSCSPISGHRSVSWYQQTPGQGLQFLFEYFSETQRNKGNFPGRFSGRQFSNSRSEMNVSTLELGDSALYLCASSRDFAYNEQFFGPGTRLTVL.

This clonotype was counted at least ten times. The gene calls are TRBV28 and TRBJ1-1; D call uncertain. Germline V CDR1 and CDR2: MDHEN, SYDVKM. The CDR3 length is 14 residues. Trimming cost V 2 bases and J 5 bases, with 12 bases left between them. The DNA of the CDR3 is TGTGCCAGCAGTTTAAACAGAAAAGGGACTGAAGCTTTCTTT. Translated, it gives CASSLNRKGTEAFF.

This clonotype showed up many times. The rearrangement links TRBV30 to TRBJ1-6; possibly TRBD1 for D (6 bases). This CDR3 is 14 amino acids long. Germline V CDR1 and CDR2: GTSNPN, SVGIG (reference sequence). V lost 4 bases and J lost 7, with 14 bases in between. CDR3 in amino acids: CAWTVGGRNSPLHF. DNA for the CDR3: TGTGCCTGGACCGTGGGGGGCAGAAATTCACCCCTCCACTTT.

The genes are TRBV5-5 and TRBJ2-2; D is undetermined. The CDR3 spans 15 residues. Germline CDR1 is SGHKS and CDR2 is YYEKEE (reference sequence). V dropped 3 bases and J dropped 2 bases, with 11 bases sitting between them. The CDR3 region is CASSSQWVNTGELFF. DNA of the CDR3: TGTGCCAGCAGCTCGCAGTGGGTAAACACCGGGGAGCTGTTTTTT.

This clonotype was seen more than once but under ten times. The chain has TRBV7-9 and TRBJ2-3; 9 bases map to TRBD2. The V and J ends lost 3 bases and 3 bases, in that order; junction bases with no gene match: 7. Germline CDR1 and CDR2: SEHNR and FQNEAQ (reference sequence). This CDR3 spans 16 amino acids. CDR3 nucleotide sequence: TGTGCCAGCAGCTTTTCGGAGACTAGCGGAACAGATACGCAGTATTTT. Amino acids: CASSFSETSGTDTQYF.

This clonotype was counted between two and nine times. The rearrangement uses TRBV29-1 and TRBJ1-1; D not resolved. The CDR3 totals 10 residues. CDR1 is SQVTM and CDR2 is ANQGSEA in the germline V gene. The CDR3 reads CRPSGTEAFF. As DNA, the CDR3 is TGCAGACCCAGTGGGACTGAAGCTTTCTTT.

The rearrangement links TRBV7-9 to TRBJ1-1, with TRBD1 identical over 7 bases. Unmatched junction bases numbered 6, after V lost 1 base and J lost 4 bases. The CDR3 contains 15 residues. Germline V CDR1 and CDR2: SEHNR, FQNEAQ (reference sequence). The CDR3 nucleotides are TGTGCCAGCAGCTTAGTAGGGGGCGCCGGCACTGAAGCTTTCTTT. This sequence encodes CASSLVGGAGTEAFF.

The V gene is TRBV2, the J gene TRBJ2-7, with unresolved D. CDR3 length: 12 amino acids. Trimming removed 8 bases at V and 6 bases at J, with 14 bases between. CDR1 is SNHLY and CDR2 is FYNNEI in the germline V gene. This chain's CDR3 is CASRPSRREQYF. CDR3 nucleotide sequence: TGTGCCAGCCGACCCTCCCGCCGCGAGCAGTACTTC. Full variable domain (outside the CDR3, taken from reference TRBV2 and TRBJ2-7): EPEVTQTPSHQVTQMGQEVILRCVPISNHLYFYWYRQILGQKVEFLVSFYNNEISEKSEIFDDQFSVERPDGSNFTLKIRSTKLEDSAMYFCASRPSRREQYFGPGTRLTVT.

This clonotype has ten or more counts. The CDR3 loop is CASSLAVGGDTQYF. The CDR3 DNA is TGTGCCAGCAGCTTGGCAGTCGGTGGGGATACGCAGTATTTT. J is TRBJ2-3 and V is TRBV5-5; D is unclear. Germline V CDR1 and CDR2: SGHKS, YYEKEE (reference sequence). V lost 0 bases and J 6 bases, leaving 11 bases between the germline ends. The CDR3 contains 14 residues.

The J gene is TRBJ2-7, the V gene TRBV19, with 13 bases that match TRBD2. Trimming at V came to 5 bases and at J to 3 bases, leaving 16 bases not matched to a gene. This CDR3 spans 19 amino acids. Germline CDR1 reads LNHDA; CDR2 reads SQIVND (reference sequence). CDR3 residues: CASSPQWTSGRGVVYEQYF. The CDR3 nucleotides read TGTGCCAGTAGTCCCCAGTGGACTAGCGGGAGAGGCGTTGTCTACGAGCAGTACTTC. The full variable domain, its missing parts supplied by reference TRBV19 and TRBJ2-7, is DGGITQSPKYLFRKEGQNVTLSCEQNLNHDAMYWYRQDPGQGLRLIYYSQIVNDFQKGDIAEGYSVSREKKESFPLTVTSAQKNPTAFYLCASSPQWTSGRGVVYEQYFGPGTRLTVT.

This chain links TRBV2 with TRBJ2-7, with D hard to call. Trimming left V 5 bases short and J 0 bases short, with 14 bases between. The CDR3 is 15 amino acids. The germline CDR1 and CDR2 sequences are SNHLY and FYNNEI. CDR3 loop: CASSPGSTLSYEQYF. Here the CDR3 DNA reads TGTGCCAGCAGTCCGGGCAGTACCCTCTCCTACGAGCAGTACTTC.

This clonotype was detected many times. The rearrangement links TRBV7-3 to TRBJ2-6; tentatively, D is TRBD1 or TRBD2 (6 bases each). V was pared by 7 bases and J by 7 bases, with 11 bases between. The CDR3 extends over 13 amino acids. In germline, CDR1 is SGHTA, CDR2 FQGTGA. This CDR3 is CASKQGGANVLTF. In nucleotides, the CDR3 is TGTGCCAGCAAACAGGGAGGAGCCAACGTCCTGACTTTC.

This clonotype was seen repeatedly, ten times or more. The V gene is TRBV7-2, the J gene TRBJ2-1; D gene unclear. V dropped 2 bases and J dropped 9 bases, with 14 bases sitting between them. Germline assignment: CDR1 SGHTA and CDR2 FQGNSA. The CDR3 runs to 14 residues. CDR3 sequence: CASSLPNKNREQFF. The CDR3 DNA reads as TGTGCCAGCAGCTTACCCAATAAAAACCGTGAGCAGTTCTTC.

Only a few counts were recorded for this clonotype. The chain uses TRBV28 and TRBJ2-1; either TRBD1 or TRBD2 may supply D (6 bases each). The CDR3 contains 15 residues. The ends were cut back, 6 bases at V and 7 bases at J, with 19 bases in the middle. Germline CDR1 and CDR2: MDHEN and SYDVKM. CDR3 amino acids: CASRRTGPGTNEQFF. The CDR3, as DNA: TGTGCCAGCAGACGAACAGGGCCAGGGACTAATGAGCAGTTCTTC.

This sequence joins TRBV2 and TRBJ2-2; 9 bases are shared with TRBD1. Per germline, CDR1 SNHLY and CDR2 FYNNEI. CDR3 length equals 17 residues. V was clipped by 4 bases and J by 5 bases; unmatched bases: 11. The CDR3 DNA is TGTGCCAGCAGTGTTCTGCCGGGGACAGGGATGACCGGGGAGCTGTTTTTT. This codes for CASSVLPGTGMTGELFF.

This clonotype showed up just a few times. The V gene is TRBV6-6, the J gene TRBJ2-7; 11 nucleotides line up with TRBD1. This CDR3 is 14 amino acids long. CDR1 is MNHNY, CDR2 SVGAGI, per germline (reference sequence). The ends lost 6 bases at V and 4 bases at J; junction bases unmatched: 5. This chain's CDR3 is CASSGQGAGYEQYF. The CDR3 coding sequence is TGTGCCAGCAGCGGACAGGGGGCAGGGTACGAGCAGTACTTC.